This entry is about one TCR beta chain. The data derive from a study of shared clonotypes between healthy human individuals. Measured with immunoSEQ multiplex PCR; TCRdb has only the in-frame clones, and not every one. The table lists approximately 350,000 clones, 96% of them singletons. Germline V CDR1 and CDR2: MNHEY, SVGAGI. The CDR3 covers 16 residues. V shed 0 bases and J shed 4 bases, with 15 bases lying between them. Sequencing used memory CD8+ T cells sorted from blood. The subset denotes: CD45RO+ cells pooled with CCR7-negative TemRA cells. This chain joins TRBV6-5 and TRBJ1-2; D is undetermined. The sequence derives from a man aged 25-40 years in good health. The chain's CDR3 is CASSYSSSPHFYGYTF. CDR3 sequence (DNA): TGTGCCAGCAGTTACTCGAGCAGTCCCCACTTCTATGGCTACACCTTC.